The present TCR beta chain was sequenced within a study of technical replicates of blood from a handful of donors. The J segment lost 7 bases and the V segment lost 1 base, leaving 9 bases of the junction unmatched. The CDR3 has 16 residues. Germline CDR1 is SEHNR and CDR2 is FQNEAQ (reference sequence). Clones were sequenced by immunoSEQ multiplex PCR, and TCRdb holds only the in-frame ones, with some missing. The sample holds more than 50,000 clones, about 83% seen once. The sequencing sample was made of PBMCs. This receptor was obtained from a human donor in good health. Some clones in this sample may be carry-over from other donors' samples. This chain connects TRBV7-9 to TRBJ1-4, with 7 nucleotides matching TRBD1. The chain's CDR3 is CASSLDLARGIEKLFF. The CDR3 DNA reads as TGTGCCAGCAGCTTAGATCTCGCCAGGGGGATTGAAAAACTGTTTTTT.